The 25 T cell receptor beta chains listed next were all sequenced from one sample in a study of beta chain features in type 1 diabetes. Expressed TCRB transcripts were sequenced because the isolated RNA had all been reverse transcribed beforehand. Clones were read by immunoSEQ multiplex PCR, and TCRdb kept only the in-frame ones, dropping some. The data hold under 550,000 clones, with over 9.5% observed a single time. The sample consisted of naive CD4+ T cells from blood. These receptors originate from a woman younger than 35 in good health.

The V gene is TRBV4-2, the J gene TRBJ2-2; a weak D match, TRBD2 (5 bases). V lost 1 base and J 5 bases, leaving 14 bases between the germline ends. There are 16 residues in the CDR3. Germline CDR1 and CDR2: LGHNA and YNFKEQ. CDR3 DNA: TGTGCCAGCAGCCAAGTCGGGAAGGGAGAGACCGGGGAGCTGTTTTTT. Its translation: CASSQVGKGETGELFF.

The CDR3 spells CASSRSGTGVGYTF. The CDR3 DNA reads as TGTGCCAGCAGCCGTTCCGGGACAGGGGTCGGCTACACCTTC. The chain recombines TRBV7-9 with TRBJ1-2, with 10 bases aligning to TRBD1. V shed 5 bases and J 8 bases; nucleotides not matched to a gene: 8. The CDR3 runs to 14 residues. Per the germline V gene, CDR1 is SEHNR and CDR2 is FQNEAQ (reference sequence).

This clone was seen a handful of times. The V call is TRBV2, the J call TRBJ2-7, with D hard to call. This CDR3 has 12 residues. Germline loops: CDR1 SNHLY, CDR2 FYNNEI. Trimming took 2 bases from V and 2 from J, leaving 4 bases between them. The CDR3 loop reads CASSETTYEQYV. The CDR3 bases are TGTGCCAGCAGTGAAACTACCTACGAGCAGTACGTC.

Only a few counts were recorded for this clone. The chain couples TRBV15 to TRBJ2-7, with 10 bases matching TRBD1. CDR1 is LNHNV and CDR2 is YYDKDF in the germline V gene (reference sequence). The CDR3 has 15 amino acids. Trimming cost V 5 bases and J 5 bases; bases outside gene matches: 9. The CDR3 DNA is TGTGCCACCAGCTCAGGAGGGACAGGGGTACACGAGCAGTACTTC. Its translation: CATSSGGTGVHEQYF.

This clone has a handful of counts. Here the CDR3 DNA reads TGTGCCAGCAGTTTAAGAGGGACTAGCGGTCGGGAGCAGTACTTC. Translation gives CASSLRGTSGREQYF. The chain links TRBV27 to TRBJ2-7; 11 nucleotides line up with TRBD2. Germline V CDR1 and CDR2: MNHEY, SMNVEV (reference sequence). V lost 2 bases to trimming and J lost 7 bases; unmatched junction nucleotides: 7. The CDR3 contains 15 residues.

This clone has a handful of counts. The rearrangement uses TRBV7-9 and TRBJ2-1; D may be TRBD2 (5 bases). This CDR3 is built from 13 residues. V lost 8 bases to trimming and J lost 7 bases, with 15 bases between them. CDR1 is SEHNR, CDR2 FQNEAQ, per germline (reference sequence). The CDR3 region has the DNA TGTGCCAGCCGACGGGGAGCTAGTAATGAGCAGTTCTTC. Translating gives CASRRGASNEQFF.

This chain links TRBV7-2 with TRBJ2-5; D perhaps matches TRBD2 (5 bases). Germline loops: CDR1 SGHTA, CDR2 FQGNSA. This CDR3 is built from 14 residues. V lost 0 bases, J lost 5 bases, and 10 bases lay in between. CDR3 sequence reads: CASSLARVSETQYF. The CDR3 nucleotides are TGTGCCAGCAGCTTAGCGAGGGTCTCCGAGACCCAGTACTTC.

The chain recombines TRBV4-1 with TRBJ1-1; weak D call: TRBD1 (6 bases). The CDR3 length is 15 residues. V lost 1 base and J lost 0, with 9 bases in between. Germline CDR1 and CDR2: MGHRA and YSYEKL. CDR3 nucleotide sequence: TGCGCCAGCAGCCAAGTACAGGGCATGAACACTGAAGCTTTCTTT. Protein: CASSQVQGMNTEAFF.

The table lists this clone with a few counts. The CDR3 DNA sequence: TGTGCCAGCAGCTTAGTAAGAGGAAATGAAAAACTGTTTTTT. It encodes CASSLVRGNEKLFF. The chain links TRBV7-2 to TRBJ1-4; the D is unclear. Trimming pared 1 base from V and 5 bases from J, leaving 8 bases between. CDR1 SGHTA and CDR2 FQGNSA come from the germline V gene. The CDR3 extends over 14 amino acids.

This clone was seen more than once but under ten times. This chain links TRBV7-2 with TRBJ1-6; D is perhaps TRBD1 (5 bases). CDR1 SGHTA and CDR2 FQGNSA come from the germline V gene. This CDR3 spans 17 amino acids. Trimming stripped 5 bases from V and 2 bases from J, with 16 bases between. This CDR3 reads CASSPRHGGAYNSPLHF. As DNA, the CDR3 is TGTGCCAGCAGCCCCCGACATGGGGGTGCCTATAATTCACCCCTCCACTTT. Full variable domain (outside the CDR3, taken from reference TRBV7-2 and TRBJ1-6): GAGVSQSPSNKVTEKGKDVELRCDPISGHTALYWYRQSLGQGLEFLIYFQGNSAPDKSGLPSDRFSAERTGGSVSTLTIQRTQQEDSAVYLCASSPRHGGAYNSPLHFGNGTRLTVT.

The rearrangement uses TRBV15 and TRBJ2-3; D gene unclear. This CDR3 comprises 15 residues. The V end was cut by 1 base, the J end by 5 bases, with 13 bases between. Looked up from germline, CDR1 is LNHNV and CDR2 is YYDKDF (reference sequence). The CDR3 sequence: CATSRALTAQDTQYF. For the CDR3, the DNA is TGTGCCACCAGCAGAGCTTTAACGGCCCAAGATACGCAGTATTTT.

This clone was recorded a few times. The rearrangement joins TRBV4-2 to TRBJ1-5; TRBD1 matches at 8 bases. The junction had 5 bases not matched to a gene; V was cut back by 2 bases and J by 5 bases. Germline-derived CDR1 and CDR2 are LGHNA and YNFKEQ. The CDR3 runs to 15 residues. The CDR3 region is CASSQPDRADQPQHF. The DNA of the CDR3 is TGTGCCAGCAGCCAACCGGACAGGGCCGATCAGCCCCAGCATTTT.

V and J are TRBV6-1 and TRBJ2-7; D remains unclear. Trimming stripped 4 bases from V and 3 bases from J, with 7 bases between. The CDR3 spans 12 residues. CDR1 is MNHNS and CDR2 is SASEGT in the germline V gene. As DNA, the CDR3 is TGTGCCAGCAGTGGGAGCTACTACGAGCAGTACTTC. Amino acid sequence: CASSGSYYEQYF.

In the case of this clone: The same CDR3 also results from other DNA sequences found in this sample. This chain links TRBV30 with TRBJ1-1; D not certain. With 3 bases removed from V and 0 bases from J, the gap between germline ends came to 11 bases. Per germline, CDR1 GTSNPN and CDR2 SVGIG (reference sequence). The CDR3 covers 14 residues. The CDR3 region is CAWRVGRLNTEAFF. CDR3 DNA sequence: TGTGCCTGGAGGGTAGGACGGCTGAACACTGAAGCTTTCTTT.

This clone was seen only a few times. CDR3 region: CASSIAAPAGAFF. CDR3 DNA: TGTGCCAGTAGTATAGCGGCTCCAGCTGGGGCTTTCTTT. V gene TRBV19 combines with J gene TRBJ1-1; D unresolved. The CDR3 has 13 residues. Germline assignment: CDR1 LNHDA and CDR2 SQIVND (reference sequence). V was pared by 1 base and J by 11 bases, with 14 bases between.

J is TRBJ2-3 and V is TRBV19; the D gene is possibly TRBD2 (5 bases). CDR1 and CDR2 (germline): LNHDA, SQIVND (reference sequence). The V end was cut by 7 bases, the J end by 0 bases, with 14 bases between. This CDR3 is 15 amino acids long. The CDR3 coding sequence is TGTGCCAGTAAGGCGAGTTGGACTAGCACAGATACGCAGTATTTT. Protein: CASKASWTSTDTQYF.

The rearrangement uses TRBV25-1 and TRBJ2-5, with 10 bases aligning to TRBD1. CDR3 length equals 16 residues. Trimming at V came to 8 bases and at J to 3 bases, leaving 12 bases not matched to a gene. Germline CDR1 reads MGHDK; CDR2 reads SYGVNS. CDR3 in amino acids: CASSNRLGQGEETQYF. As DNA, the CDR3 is TGTGCCAGCTCGAACCGGCTCGGACAGGGGGAAGAGACCCAGTACTTC.

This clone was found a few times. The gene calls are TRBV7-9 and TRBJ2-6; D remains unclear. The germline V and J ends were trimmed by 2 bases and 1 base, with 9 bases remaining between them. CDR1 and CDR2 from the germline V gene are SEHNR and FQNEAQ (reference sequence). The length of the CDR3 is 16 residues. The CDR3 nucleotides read TGTGCCAGCAGCTTAACGCAGGTTTCTGGGGCCAACGTCCTGACTTTC. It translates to CASSLTQVSGANVLTF.

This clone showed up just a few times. The DNA of the CDR3 is TGTGCCAGCAGCCATCCCCTAGCGCGGGGCCTAGGAAGCACAGATACGCAGTATTTT. The encoded protein is CASSHPLARGLGSTDTQYF. The chain is built from TRBV14 and TRBJ2-3; D is perhaps TRBD2 (6 bases). Trimming removed 3 bases at V and 0 bases at J, with 22 bases between. Germline CDR1 is SGHDN and CDR2 is FVKESK. The CDR3 is made up of 19 amino acids.

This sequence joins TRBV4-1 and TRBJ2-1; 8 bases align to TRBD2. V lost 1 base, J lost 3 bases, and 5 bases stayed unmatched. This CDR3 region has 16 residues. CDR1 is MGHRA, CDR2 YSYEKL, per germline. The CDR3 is CASSQGIAGYYNEQFF. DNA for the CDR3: TGCGCCAGCAGCCAAGGCATAGCGGGGTACTACAATGAGCAGTTCTTC.

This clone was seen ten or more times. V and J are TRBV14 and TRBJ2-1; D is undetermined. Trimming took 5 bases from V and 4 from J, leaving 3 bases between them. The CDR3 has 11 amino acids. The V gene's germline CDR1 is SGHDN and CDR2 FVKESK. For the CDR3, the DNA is TGTGCCAGCAGCTCGTACAATGAGCAGTTCTTC. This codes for CASSSYNEQFF.

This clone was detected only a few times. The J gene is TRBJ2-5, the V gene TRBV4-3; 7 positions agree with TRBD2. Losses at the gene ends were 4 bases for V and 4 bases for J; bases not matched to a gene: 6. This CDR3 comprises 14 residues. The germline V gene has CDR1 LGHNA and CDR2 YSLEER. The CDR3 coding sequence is TGCGCCAGCAGCCGGAGCGGGGTGGGAGAGACCCAGTACTTC. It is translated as CASSRSGVGETQYF.

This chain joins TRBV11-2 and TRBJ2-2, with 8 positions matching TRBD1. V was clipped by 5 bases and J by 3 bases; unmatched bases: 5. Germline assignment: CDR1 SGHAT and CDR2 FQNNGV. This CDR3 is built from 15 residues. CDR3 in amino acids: CASSHRTGHTGELFF. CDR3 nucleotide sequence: TGTGCCAGCAGCCACAGGACAGGGCACACCGGGGAGCTGTTTTTT.

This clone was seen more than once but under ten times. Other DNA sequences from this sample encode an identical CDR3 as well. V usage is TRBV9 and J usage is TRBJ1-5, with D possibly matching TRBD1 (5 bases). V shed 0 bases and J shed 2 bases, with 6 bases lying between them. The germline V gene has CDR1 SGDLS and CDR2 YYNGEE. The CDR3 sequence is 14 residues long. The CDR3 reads CASSVEGGNQPQHF. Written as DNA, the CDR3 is TGTGCCAGCAGCGTAGAAGGGGGCAATCAGCCCCAGCATTTT.

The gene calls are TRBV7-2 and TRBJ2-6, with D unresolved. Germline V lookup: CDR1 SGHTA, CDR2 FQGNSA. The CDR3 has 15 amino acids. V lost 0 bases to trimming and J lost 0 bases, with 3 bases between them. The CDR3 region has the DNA TGTGCCAGCAGCTTAGCCGGCTCTGGGGCCAACGTCCTGACTTTC. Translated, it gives CASSLAGSGANVLTF.